This T cell receptor (beta chain) comes out of a study of identical twins. General study findings and limits: The study reached conclusions through statistical analysis that was cross-sectional, not following the same donors. When twins shared out-of-frame alpha sequences, those sequences had excess low generation probability. High-abundance cord blood beta clonotypes had fewer insertions; memory repertoires showed none.

Unmatched junction bases numbered 4, after V lost 8 bases and J lost 4 bases. Germline CDR1 MNHEY, CDR2 SMNVEV (reference sequence). CDR3 length equals 14 residues. Addition of a universal primer site occurred through template switching, and cDNA carried unique molecular identifiers. Using its own MiXCR run on the 5' RACE reads, TCRdb lists one record per CDR3 protein. This sample has some 460,000 distinct CDR3 sequences; over 12% occur once, and the top ten carry over 0.5%. This clonotype was counted a few times. Its antigen remains unidentified. This same sample was also taken into another study, of yellow fever vaccine responses in identical twins.

The source of this sequence is a woman between 18 and 29 years old in good health. The chain joins TRBV27 to TRBJ2-5, with 13 nucleotides matching TRBD2. The sample was CD4+ T cells sorted from blood. This CDR3 is CASSGLAGVETQYF. For the CDR3, the DNA is TGTGCCAGCTCCGGACTAGCGGGAGTAGAGACCCAGTACTTC.